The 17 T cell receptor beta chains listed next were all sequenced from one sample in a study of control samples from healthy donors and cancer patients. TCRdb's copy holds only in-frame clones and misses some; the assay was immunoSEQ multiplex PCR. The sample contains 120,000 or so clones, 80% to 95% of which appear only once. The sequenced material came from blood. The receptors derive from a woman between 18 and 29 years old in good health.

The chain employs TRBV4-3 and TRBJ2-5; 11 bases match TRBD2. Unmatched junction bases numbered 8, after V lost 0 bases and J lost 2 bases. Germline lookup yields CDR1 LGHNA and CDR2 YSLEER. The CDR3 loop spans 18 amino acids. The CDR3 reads CASSQDSRLAGGQETQYF. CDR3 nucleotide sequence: TGCGCCAGCAGCCAAGACAGTCGGCTAGCGGGGGGTCAAGAGACCCAGTACTTC.

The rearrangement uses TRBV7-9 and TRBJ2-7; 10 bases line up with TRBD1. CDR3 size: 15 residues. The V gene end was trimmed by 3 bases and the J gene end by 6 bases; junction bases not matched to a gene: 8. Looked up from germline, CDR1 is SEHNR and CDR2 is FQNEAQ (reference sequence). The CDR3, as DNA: TGTGCCAGCAGCTTGCTATGGGACAGGGGAGGCGAGCAGTACTTC. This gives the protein CASSLLWDRGGEQYF.

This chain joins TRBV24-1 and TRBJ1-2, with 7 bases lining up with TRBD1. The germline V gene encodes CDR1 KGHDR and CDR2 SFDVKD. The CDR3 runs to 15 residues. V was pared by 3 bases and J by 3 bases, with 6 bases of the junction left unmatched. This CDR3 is CATSDRTGGYYGYTF. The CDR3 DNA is TGTGCCACCAGTGATAGGACAGGCGGGTACTATGGCTACACCTTC.

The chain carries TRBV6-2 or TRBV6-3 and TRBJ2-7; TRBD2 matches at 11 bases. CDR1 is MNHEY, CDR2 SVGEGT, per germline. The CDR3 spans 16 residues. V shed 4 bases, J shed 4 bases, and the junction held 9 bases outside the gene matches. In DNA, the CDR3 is TGTGCCAGCAGTTCGCCGACTAGCGGGAACGGGTACGAGCAGTACTTC. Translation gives CASSSPTSGNGYEQYF.

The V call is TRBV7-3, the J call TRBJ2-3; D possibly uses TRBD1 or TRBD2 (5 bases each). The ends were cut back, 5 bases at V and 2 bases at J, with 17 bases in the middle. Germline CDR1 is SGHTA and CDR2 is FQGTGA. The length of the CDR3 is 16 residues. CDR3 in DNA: TGTGCCAGCAGCCCACGAGGGGAGCTACTCACAGATACGCAGTATTTT. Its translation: CASSPRGELLTDTQYF.

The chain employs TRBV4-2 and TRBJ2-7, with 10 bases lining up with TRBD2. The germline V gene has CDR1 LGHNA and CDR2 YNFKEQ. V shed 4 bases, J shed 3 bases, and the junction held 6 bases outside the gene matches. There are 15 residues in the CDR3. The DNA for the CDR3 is TGTGCCAGCAGCCCAGCGGGGGGGAAGGGCTACGAGCAGTACTTC. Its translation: CASSPAGGKGYEQYF.

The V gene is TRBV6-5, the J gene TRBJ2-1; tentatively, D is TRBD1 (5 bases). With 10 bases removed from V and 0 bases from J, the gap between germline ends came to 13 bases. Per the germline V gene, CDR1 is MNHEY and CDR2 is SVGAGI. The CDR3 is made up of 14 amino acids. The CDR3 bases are TGTGCCACTACCAGGGTAAGCTCCTACAATGAGCAGTTCTTC. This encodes CATTRVSSYNEQFF.

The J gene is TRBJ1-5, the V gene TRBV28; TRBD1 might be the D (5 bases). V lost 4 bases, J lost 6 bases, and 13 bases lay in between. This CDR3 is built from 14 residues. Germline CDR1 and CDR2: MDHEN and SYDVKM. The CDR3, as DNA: TGTGCCAGCAGTTCAAGGGGAGGCGGTCAGCCCCAGCATTTT. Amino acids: CASSSRGGGQPQHF.

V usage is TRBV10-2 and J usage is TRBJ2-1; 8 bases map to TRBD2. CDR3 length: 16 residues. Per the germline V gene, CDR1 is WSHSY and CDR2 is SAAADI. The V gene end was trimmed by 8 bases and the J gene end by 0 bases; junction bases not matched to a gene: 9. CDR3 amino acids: CASPAGGASSYNEQFF. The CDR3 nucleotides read TGCGCCAGCCCTGCGGGGGGCGCGAGCTCCTACAATGAGCAGTTCTTC.

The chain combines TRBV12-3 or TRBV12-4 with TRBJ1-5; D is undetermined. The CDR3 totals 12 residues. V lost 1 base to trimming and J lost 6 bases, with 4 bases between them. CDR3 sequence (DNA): TGTGCCAGCAGTTTAGGTAGTCAGCCCCAGCATTTT. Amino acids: CASSLGSQPQHF.

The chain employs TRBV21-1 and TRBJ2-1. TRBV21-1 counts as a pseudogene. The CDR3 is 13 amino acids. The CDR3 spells CASSNPFGHEQFF. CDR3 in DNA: TGTGCCAGCAGCAACCCATTCGGGCATGAGCAGTTCTTC.

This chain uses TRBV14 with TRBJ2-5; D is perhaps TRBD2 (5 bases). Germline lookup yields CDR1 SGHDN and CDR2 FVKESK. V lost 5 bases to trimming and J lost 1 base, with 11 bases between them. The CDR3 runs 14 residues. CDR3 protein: CASSEWRTQETQYF. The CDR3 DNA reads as TGTGCCAGCAGCGAATGGAGGACCCAAGAGACCCAGTACTTC.

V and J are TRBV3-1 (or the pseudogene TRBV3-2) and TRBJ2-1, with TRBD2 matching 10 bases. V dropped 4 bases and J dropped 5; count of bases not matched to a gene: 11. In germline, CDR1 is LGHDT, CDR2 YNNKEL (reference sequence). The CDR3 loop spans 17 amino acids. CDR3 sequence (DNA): TGTGCCAGCAGCCCCCCACCCGGGACTAGCGTGAACAATGAGCAGTTCTTC. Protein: CASSPPPGTSVNNEQFF.

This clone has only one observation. The CDR3 here is CASSWVGDVRTDTQYF. The CDR3 DNA sequence: TGCGCCAGCAGCTGGGTGGGAGACGTTAGGACAGATACGCAGTATTTT. The chain is built from TRBV5-1 and TRBJ2-3; tentative D call: TRBD2 (5 bases). The V end was cut by 3 bases, the J end by 3 bases, with 17 bases between. The CDR3 totals 16 residues. Germline loops: CDR1 SGHRS, CDR2 YFSETQ.

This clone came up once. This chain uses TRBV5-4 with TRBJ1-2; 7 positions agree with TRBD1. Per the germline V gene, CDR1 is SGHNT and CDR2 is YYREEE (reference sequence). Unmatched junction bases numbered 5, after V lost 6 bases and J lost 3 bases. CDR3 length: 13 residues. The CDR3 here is CASTTGTDYGYTF. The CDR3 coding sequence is TGTGCCAGCACCACAGGGACAGACTATGGCTACACCTTC.

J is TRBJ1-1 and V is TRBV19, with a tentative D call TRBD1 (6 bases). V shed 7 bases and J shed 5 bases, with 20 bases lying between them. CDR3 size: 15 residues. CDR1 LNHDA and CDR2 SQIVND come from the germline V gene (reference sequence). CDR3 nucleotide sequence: TGTGCCAGTACCCCCCGGGGGGGCCTGTGGACTGAAGCTTTCTTT. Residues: CASTPRGGLWTEAFF.

In nucleotides, the CDR3 is TGCGCCAGCAGCTTAGGAAGCTCCTACGAGCAGTACTTC. Translation: CASSLGSSYEQYF. The rearrangement links TRBV5-1 to TRBJ2-7; D not certain. Per germline, CDR1 SGHRS and CDR2 YFSETQ. The CDR3 is 13 amino acids. The V end lost 2 bases, the J end lost 0 bases, and 6 bases lay between the germline ends. Full variable domain (rest looked up from reference TRBV5-1 and TRBJ2-7): KAGVTQTPRYLIKTRGQQVTLSCSPISGHRSVSWYQQTPGQGLQFLFEYFSETQRNKGNFPGRFSGRQFSNSRSEMNVSTLELGDSALYLCASSLGSSYEQYFGPGTRLTVT.